This TCR beta chain was obtained from a study of OX40 agonist ivuxolimab in advanced cancers. About the study as a whole: The costimulatory receptor OX40 (CD134) was targeted by ivuxolimab, a fully human IgG2 agonistic monoclonal antibody. Intravenous ivuxolimab was administered to patients every 2 weeks at six dose levels: 0.01, 0.1, 0.3, 1.5, 3 and 10 mg/kg. Among the 50 to 55 dose-escalation patients, about 20 had hepatocellular carcinoma, 15 or so melanoma, 9 renal cell carcinoma and 9 head and neck cancer. The dose-escalation cohort was around 84% male with a mean age of around 62 years, ranging from 23 to 79. Prior anti-PD-1, anti-PD-L1 or anti-CTLA-4 therapy was permitted, and checkpoint inhibitors had been received by about 37% of dose-escalation patients. Peripheral TCRbeta sequencing was intended to test whether TCR sequence diversity was altered and clonal T-cell expansion was caused by ivuxolimab. Partial responses occurred in three dose-escalation patients, of whom one had hepatocellular carcinoma and two had cutaneous melanoma. The monotherapy dose-escalation portion (N of about 50 patients) of the phase I ivuxolimab trial is reported in the paper. What the study reported, not specific to this receptor: The antigen specificity of the peripheral T cells that underwent clonal expansion was not determined. Low levels of normalized T-cell clonal expansion were also seen in some nonresponding patients. After ivuxolimab, more expanded clones were found on average in CD8+ T cells than in CD4+ T cells. At doses from 0.1 to 3.0 mg/kg, clonal expansion was seen in both CD4+ and CD8+ blood T cells between baseline and week 6. In the 0.1-3.0 mg/kg groups, partial responders had among the lowest normalized peripheral clonal expansion, particularly in CD8+ T cells.

Patients with a history of autoimmune disease or receiving systemic immunosuppression were excluded from the trial. Peripheral blood for TCR sequencing was collected from all dose cohorts at baseline, on cycle 4 day 1, and on cycle 7 day 1. Samples were obtained from an open-label, multicenter, first-in-human phase I dose-escalation trial of ivuxolimab. Adults with locally advanced or metastatic head and neck squamous cell, hepatocellular, melanoma or renal cell carcinoma were enrolled in the trial. CD4+ and CD8+ T cells were sorted separately from peripheral blood before TCR sequencing. A remark on this clone: The clone's antigen remains unknown. It has no much larger one-base neighbor in the sample; base qualities were not kept.

Trimming removed 2 bases from V and 0 bases from J, leaving 14 bases between the germline ends. The CDR3 has 17 amino acids, counting the end cysteine and phenylalanine. The kept DNA is CDR3 alone, 51 bases in frame from the first base. CDR1 LGHNA and CDR2 YSLEER were looked up in the germline V gene. Genomic DNA was extracted from sorted cells for sequencing of the TCRbeta CDR3 region. The immunoSEQ Assay was used for sequencing of TCRbeta CDR3 regions. Sourced from immuneACCESS, this table was stored by TCRdb with only in-frame sequences that have V and J called. A share of the clones is absent; for the studies checked, an unresolved V gene accounts for under half, and the remainder has no known explanation. The sample records 65,000 to 70,000 clones, roughly 84% of which are singletons. The ten biggest clones cover 0.38% of the sample.

This receptor was taken from an adult with an advanced solid tumor such as melanoma, head and neck, liver or kidney cancer. The source was CD4+ or CD8+ T cells sorted from blood, collected in a trial of the OX40 agonist ivuxolimab. The V and J genes are TRBV4-3 and TRBJ1-3; TRBD1 is a weak D gene call, 6 bases matching. The CDR3 region has the sequence CASSQSEGRGSGNTIYF. The sequenced DNA is TGCGCCAGCAGCCAATCCGAGGGCAGGGGCTCTGGAAACACCATATATTTT.